Sequencing of this T cell receptor (beta chain) was carried out in a study of blood T cell repertoires in COVID-19. Authors' analysis steps: By means of reference gene primer amplification, nucleated cell counts were estimated. Measured with immunoSEQ multiplex PCR; TCRdb has only the in-frame clones, and not every one. V, J and clone size reflect that table, while D and trimming were determined from the DNA. Of about 240,000 clones listed, roughly 85% are singletons. Recruits, aged roughly 18 to 90 years, lived in 24 US areas. Cohorts were determined from participant-reported clinical history. The V end lost 1 base, the J end lost 1 base, and 11 bases lay between the germline ends. Germline-derived CDR1 and CDR2 are LGHDT and YNNKEL (reference sequence). This CDR3 is built from 15 residues.

The clonotype originates from a woman in her 40s who had been exposed to COVID-19. The J gene is TRBJ2-7, the V gene TRBV3-1 (or the pseudogene TRBV3-2); perhaps TRBD2 as D (5 bases). What was sequenced was PBMCs or T cells enriched from blood (not recorded which). The CDR3 nucleotides read TGTGCCAGCAGCCAAGTCCCAGGAGGATCCTACGAGCAGTACTTC. Its translation: CASSQVPGGSYEQYF.